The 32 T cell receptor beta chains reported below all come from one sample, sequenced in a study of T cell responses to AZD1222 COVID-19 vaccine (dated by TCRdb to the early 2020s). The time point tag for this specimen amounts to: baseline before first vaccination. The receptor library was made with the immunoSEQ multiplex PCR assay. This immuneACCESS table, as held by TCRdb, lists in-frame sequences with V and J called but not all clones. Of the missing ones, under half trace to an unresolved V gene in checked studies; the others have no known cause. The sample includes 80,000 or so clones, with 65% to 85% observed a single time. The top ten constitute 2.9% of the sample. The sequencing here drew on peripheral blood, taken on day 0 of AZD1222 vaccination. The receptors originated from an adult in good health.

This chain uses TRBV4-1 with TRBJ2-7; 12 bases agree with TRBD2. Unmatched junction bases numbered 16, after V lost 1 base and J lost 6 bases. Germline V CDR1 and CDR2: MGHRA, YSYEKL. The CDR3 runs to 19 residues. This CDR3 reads CASSQGPWTSGTRTVEQYF. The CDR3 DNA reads TGCGCCAGCAGCCAAGGGCCCTGGACTAGCGGGACCAGGACCGTCGAGCAGTACTTC.

The CDR3 spells CASSGTGGISGANVLTF. The CDR3 nucleotides are TGTGCCAGTAGCGGGACAGGGGGGATCTCTGGGGCCAACGTCCTGACTTTC. The chain joins TRBV19 to TRBJ2-6; TRBD1 aligns across 11 bases. V lost 6 bases to trimming and J lost 0 bases; unmatched junction nucleotides: 4. CDR1 and CDR2 (germline): LNHDA, SQIVND (reference sequence). The CDR3 loop spans 17 amino acids.

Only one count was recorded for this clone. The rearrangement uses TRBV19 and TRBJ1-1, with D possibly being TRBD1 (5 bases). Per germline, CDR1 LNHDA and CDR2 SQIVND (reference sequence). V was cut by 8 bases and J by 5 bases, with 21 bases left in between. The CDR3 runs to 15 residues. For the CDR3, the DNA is TGTGCCAGTTCCCTTTGGGGAGGCCGGGGGACTGAAGCTTTCTTT. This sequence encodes CASSLWGGRGTEAFF.

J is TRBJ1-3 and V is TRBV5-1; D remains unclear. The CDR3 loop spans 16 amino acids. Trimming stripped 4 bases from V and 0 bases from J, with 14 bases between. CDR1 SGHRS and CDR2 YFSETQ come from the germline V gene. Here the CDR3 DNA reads TGCGCCAGCAGCGACCCAGGTTTGAGCTCTGGAAACACCATATATTTT. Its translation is CASSDPGLSSGNTIYF.

The CDR3 is CASSPTPGPQHF. CDR3 nucleotides: TGTGCCAGCAGCCCAACCCCCGGGCCCCAGCATTTT. This chain joins TRBV5-8 and TRBJ1-5; no clear D gene. V was cut by 4 bases and J by 9 bases, with 11 bases left in between. The CDR3 sequence is 12 residues long. Germline values: CDR1 SGHTS, CDR2 YDEGEE.

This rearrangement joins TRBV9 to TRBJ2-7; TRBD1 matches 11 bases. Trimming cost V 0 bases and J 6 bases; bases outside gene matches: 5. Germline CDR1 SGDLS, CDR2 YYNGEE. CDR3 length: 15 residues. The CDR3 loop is CASSVGTGGSLEQYF. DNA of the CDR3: TGTGCCAGCAGCGTAGGGACAGGGGGCTCCCTCGAGCAGTACTTC.

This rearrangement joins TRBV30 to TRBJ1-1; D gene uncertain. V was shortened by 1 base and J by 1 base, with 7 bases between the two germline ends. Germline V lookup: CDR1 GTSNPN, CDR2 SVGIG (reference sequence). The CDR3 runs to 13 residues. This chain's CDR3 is CAWSGLRNTEAFF. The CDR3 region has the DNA TGTGCCTGGAGTGGACTTCGGAACACTGAAGCTTTCTTT. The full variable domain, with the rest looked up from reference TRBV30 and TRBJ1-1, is SQTIHQWPATLVQPVGSPLSLECTVEGTSNPNLYWYRQAAGRGLQLLFYSVGIGQISSEVPQNLSASRPQDRQFILSSKKLLLSDSGFYLCAWSGLRNTEAFFGQGTRLTVV.

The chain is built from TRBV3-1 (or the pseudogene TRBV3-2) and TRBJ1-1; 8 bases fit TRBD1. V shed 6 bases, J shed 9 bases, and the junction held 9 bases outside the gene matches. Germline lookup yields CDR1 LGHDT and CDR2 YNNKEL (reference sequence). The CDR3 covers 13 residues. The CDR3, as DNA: TGTGCCAGCAGTCTATCTGGGACAGGTAAAGCTTTCTTT. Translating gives CASSLSGTGKAFF.

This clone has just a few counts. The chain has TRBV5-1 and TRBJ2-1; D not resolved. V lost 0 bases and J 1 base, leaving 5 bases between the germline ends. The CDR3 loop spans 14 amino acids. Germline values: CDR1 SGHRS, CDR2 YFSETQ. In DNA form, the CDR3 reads TGCGCCAGCAGCTTGGACGTATCCTACAATGAGCAGTTCTTC. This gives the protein CASSLDVSYNEQFF. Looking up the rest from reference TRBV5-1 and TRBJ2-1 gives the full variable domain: KAGVTQTPRYLIKTRGQQVTLSCSPISGHRSVSWYQQTPGQGLQFLFEYFSETQRNKGNFPGRFSGRQFSNSRSEMNVSTLELGDSALYLCASSLDVSYNEQFFGPGTRLTVL.

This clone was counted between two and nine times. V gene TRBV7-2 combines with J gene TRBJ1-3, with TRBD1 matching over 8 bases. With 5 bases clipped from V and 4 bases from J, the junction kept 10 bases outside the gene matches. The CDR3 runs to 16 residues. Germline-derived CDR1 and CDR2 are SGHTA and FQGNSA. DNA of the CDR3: TGTGCCAGCAGCCTAACCTCGACAGGGGCCGGAAACACCATATATTTT. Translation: CASSLTSTGAGNTIYF. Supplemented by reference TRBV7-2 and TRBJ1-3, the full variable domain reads GAGVSQSPSNKVTEKGKDVELRCDPISGHTALYWYRQSLGQGLEFLIYFQGNSAPDKSGLPSDRFSAERTGGSVSTLTIQRTQQEDSAVYLCASSLTSTGAGNTIYFGEGSWLTVV.

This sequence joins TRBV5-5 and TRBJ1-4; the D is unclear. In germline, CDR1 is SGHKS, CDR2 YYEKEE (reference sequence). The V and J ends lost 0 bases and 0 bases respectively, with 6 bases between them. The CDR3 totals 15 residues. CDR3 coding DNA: TGTGCCAGCAGCTTGGACAGTGCAACTAATGAAAAACTGTTTTTT. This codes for CASSLDSATNEKLFF.

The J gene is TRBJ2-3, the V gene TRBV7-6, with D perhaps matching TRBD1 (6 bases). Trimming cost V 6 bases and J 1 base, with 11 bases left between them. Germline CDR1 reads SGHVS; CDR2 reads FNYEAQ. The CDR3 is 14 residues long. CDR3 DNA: TGTGCCAGCAGTGGCAGGGGAGGCACAGATACGCAGTATTTT. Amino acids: CASSGRGGTDTQYF.

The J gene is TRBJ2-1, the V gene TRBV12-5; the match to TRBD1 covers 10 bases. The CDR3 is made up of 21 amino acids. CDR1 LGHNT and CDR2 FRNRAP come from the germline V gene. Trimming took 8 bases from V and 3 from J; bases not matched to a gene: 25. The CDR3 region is CASHGGATGGGRPGIYNEQFF. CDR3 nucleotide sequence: TGTGCTAGTCACGGTGGCGCGACAGGGGGCGGAAGGCCGGGTATCTACAATGAGCAGTTCTTC.

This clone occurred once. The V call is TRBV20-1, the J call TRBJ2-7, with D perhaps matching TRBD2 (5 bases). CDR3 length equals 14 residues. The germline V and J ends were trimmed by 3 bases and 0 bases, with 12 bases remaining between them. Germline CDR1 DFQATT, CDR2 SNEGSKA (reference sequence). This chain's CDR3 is CSASPSGSSYEQYF. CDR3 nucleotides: TGCAGTGCTAGTCCGTCGGGGAGCTCCTACGAGCAGTACTTC.

As DNA, the CDR3 is TGTGCCAGCAGTTACGGGGGGGACAGTTCGGGTTTCAACAAAAACATTCAGTACTTC. Its protein is CASSYGGDSSGFNKNIQYF. The chain uses TRBV6-2 or TRBV6-3 and TRBJ2-4, with D possibly called TRBD1 or TRBD2 (7 bases each). Germline V gene sequence: CDR1 MNHEY, CDR2 SVGEGT. This CDR3 has 19 residues. Between the trimmed V and J ends, which lost 2 bases and 3 bases, there was a span of 23 bases.

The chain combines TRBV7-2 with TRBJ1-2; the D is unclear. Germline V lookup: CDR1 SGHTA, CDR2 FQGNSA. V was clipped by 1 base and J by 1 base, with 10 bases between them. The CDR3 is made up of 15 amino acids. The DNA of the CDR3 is TGTGCCAGCAGCTTAGGGTCACCGATTAACTATGGCTACACCTTC. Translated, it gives CASSLGSPINYGYTF. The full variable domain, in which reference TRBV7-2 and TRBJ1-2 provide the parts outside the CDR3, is GAGVSQSPSNKVTEKGKDVELRCDPISGHTALYWYRQSLGQGLEFLIYFQGNSAPDKSGLPSDRFSAERTGGSVSTLTIQRTQQEDSAVYLCASSLGSPINYGYTFGSGTRLTVV.

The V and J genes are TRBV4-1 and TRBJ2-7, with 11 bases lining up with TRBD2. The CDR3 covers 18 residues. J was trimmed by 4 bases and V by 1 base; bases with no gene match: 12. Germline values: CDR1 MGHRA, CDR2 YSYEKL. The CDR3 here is CASSQGPLTSGSFYEQYF. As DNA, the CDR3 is TGCGCCAGCAGCCAAGGACCCCTTACTAGCGGGAGTTTTTACGAGCAGTACTTC.

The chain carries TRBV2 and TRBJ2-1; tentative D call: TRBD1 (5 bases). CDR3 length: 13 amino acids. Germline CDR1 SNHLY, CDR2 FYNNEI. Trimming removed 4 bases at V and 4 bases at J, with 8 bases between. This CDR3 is CASSGQRYNEQFF. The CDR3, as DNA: TGTGCCAGCAGTGGACAGAGATACAATGAGCAGTTCTTC.

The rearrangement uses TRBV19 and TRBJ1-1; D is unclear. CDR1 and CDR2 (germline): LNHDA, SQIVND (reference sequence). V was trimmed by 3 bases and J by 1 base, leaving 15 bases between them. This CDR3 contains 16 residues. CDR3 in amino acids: CASSILPAAENTEAFF. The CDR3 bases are TGTGCCAGTAGTATTTTGCCGGCGGCTGAGAACACTGAAGCTTTCTTT.

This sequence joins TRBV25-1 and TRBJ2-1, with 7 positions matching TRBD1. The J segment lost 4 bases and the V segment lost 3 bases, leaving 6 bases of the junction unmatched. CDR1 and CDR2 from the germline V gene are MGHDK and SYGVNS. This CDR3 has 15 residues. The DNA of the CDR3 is TGTGCCAGCAGTGATTATAAGGGACAGTACAATGAGCAGTTCTTC. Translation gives CASSDYKGQYNEQFF.

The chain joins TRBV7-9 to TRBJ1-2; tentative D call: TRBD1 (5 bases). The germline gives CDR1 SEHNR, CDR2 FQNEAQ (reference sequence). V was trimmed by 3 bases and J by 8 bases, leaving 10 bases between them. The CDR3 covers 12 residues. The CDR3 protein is CASSFGTEGYTF. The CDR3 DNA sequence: TGTGCCAGCAGCTTCGGGACTGAGGGCTACACCTTC.

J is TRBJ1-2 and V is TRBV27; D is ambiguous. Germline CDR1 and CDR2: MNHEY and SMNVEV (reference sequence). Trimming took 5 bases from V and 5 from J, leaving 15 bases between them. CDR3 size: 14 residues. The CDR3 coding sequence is TGTGCCAGCAGTACCGTCCATTCGTTTTATGGCTACACCTTC. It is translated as CASSTVHSFYGYTF.

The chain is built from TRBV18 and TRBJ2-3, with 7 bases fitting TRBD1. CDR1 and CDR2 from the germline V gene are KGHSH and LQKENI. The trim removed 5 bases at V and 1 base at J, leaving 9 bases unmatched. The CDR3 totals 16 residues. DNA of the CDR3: TGTGCCAGCTCAGAGAAAAGAGGGGGCCGCACAGATACGCAGTATTTT. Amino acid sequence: CASSEKRGGRTDTQYF.

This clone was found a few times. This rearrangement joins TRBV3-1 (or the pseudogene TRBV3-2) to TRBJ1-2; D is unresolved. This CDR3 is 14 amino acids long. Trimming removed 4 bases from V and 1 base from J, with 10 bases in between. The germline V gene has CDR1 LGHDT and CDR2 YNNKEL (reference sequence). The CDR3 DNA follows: TGTGCCAGCAGCCCCCCTGGCTTTAACTATGGCTACACCTTC. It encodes CASSPPGFNYGYTF.

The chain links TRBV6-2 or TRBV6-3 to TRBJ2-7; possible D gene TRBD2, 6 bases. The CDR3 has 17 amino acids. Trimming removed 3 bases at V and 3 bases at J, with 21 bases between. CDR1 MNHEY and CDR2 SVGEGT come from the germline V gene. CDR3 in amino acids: CASSYFAGRKRSYEQYF. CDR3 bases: TGTGCCAGCAGTTATTTTGCAGGGAGGAAAAGAAGCTACGAGCAGTACTTC.

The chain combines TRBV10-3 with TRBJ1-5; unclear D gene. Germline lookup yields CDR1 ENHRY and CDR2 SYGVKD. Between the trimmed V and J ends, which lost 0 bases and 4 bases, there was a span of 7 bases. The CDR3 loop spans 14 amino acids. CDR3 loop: CAISESPGNQPQHF. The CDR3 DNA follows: TGTGCCATCAGTGAGTCGCCGGGAAATCAGCCCCAGCATTTT.

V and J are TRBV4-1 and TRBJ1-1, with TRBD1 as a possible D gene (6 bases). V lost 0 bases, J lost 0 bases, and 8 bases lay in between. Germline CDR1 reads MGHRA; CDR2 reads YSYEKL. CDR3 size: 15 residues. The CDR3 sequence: CASSQEGAVNTEAFF. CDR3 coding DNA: TGCGCCAGCAGCCAAGAGGGGGCCGTGAACACTGAAGCTTTCTTT.

CDR3 coding DNA: TGTGCCAGCAGGCAGGGCGCAAGTGAGCAGTTCTTC. It yields the protein CASRQGASEQFF. V gene TRBV12-3 or TRBV12-4 combines with J gene TRBJ2-1; tentative D call: TRBD1 (5 bases). The CDR3 is 12 residues long. Trimming shortened V by 6 bases and J by 9 bases, and 12 bases separated the two germline ends.

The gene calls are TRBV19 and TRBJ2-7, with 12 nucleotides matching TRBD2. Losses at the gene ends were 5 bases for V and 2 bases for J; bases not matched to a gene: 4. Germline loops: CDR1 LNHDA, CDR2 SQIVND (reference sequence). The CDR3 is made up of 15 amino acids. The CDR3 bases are TGTGCCAGTAGTCCGCGGACTAGCGGGGCCTACGAGCAGTACTTC. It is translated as CASSPRTSGAYEQYF. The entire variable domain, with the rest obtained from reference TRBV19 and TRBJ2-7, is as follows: DGGITQSPKYLFRKEGQNVTLSCEQNLNHDAMYWYRQDPGQGLRLIYYSQIVNDFQKGDIAEGYSVSREKKESFPLTVTSAQKNPTAFYLCASSPRTSGAYEQYFGPGTRLTVT.

CDR3 nucleotides: TGTGCCAGCAGCGTTACATCCCTGGCAGATACGCAGTATTTT. It translates to CASSVTSLADTQYF. The gene calls are TRBV6-5 and TRBJ2-3; D is unclear. CDR1 is MNHEY and CDR2 is SVGAGI in the germline V gene. The CDR3 is 14 amino acids. Trimming shortened V by 6 bases and J by 4 bases, and 14 bases separated the two germline ends.

CDR3 protein: CASSRRVDEQFF. CDR3 bases: TGTGCCAGCAGCCGGAGGGTAGATGAGCAGTTCTTC. The chain couples TRBV7-2 to TRBJ2-1; possible D gene TRBD2, 6 bases. CDR1 and CDR2 from the germline V gene are SGHTA and FQGNSA. V was shortened by 5 bases and J by 8 bases, with 10 bases between the two germline ends. CDR3 size: 12 residues.

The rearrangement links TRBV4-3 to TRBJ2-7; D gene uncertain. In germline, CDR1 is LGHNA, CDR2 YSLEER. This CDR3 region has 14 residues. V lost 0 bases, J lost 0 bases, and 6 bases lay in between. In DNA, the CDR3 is TGCGCCAGCAGCCAAGAACGGCTCTCCTACGAGCAGTACTTC. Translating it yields CASSQERLSYEQYF.